One and the same sample provided the 26 T cell receptor beta chains below, sequenced in a study of brain metastases from non-small cell lung cancer. Produced via immunoSEQ multiplex PCR; TCRdb's table is partial and in-frame only. This table has fewer than 2,000 clones, around 93% appearing once. The specimen was primary lung tumor tissue. These TCRs come from a donor older than 35 with non-small cell lung cancer.

The chain combines TRBV9 with TRBJ2-7, with 7 nucleotides matching TRBD1. The CDR3 extends over 13 amino acids. With 0 bases clipped from V and 11 bases from J, the junction kept 8 bases outside the gene matches. Germline V gives CDR1 SGDLS, CDR2 YYNGEE. CDR3 amino acids: CASSVDVGGQKYF. For the CDR3, the DNA is TGTGCCAGCAGCGTAGACGTTGGGGGACAGAAGTACTTC.

As concerns this clone: A read error may account for a junction end that differs from germline. The chain combines TRBV19 with TRBJ2-7; D could derive from TRBD1 or TRBD2 (5 bases each). The length of the CDR3 is 18 residues. CDR1 is LNHDA and CDR2 is SQIVND in the germline V gene (reference sequence). The CDR3 loop is CANSLEGSRPGSSYEQYF. The CDR3 bases are TGTGCCAATAGTCTTGAGGGGTCTAGGCCGGGAAGCTCCTACGAGCAGTACTTC.

The J gene is TRBJ1-1, the V gene TRBV28; possibly TRBD1 for D (6 bases). The CDR3 sequence is 15 residues long. CDR1 is MDHEN and CDR2 is SYDVKM in the germline V gene. Trimming pared 4 bases from V and 0 bases from J, leaving 12 bases between. The CDR3 sequence: CASSSGAGVNTEAFF. The DNA of the CDR3 is TGTGCCAGCAGTTCGGGAGCAGGGGTGAACACTGAAGCTTTCTTT.

About this clone: Other DNA sequences within the sample encode an identical CDR3. This rearrangement joins TRBV28 to TRBJ1-1, with a weak D call TRBD1 (5 bases). Germline assignment: CDR1 MDHEN and CDR2 SYDVKM. The CDR3 length is 14 residues. V was clipped by 3 bases and J by 3 bases, with 11 bases between them. CDR3 loop: CASSLGGRDTEAFF. As DNA, the CDR3 is TGTGCCAGCAGTTTGGGGGGAAGGGACACTGAAGCTTTCTTT.

This clone was detected a few times. The chain couples TRBV18 to TRBJ2-7; TRBD1 matches at 11 bases. CDR3 length: 13 amino acids. V dropped 3 bases and J dropped 8; count of bases not matched to a gene: 3. Germline V gene data show CDR1 as KGHSH and CDR2 as LQKENI. The CDR3: CASSPGTGGKQYF. CDR3 bases: TGTGCCAGCTCACCGGGGACAGGGGGGAAGCAGTACTTC. The whole variable domain, remainder taken from reference TRBV18 and TRBJ2-7, is NAGVMQNPRHLVRRRGQEARLRCSPMKGHSHVYWYRQLPEEGLKFMVYLQKENIIDESGMPKERFSAEFPKEGPSILRIQQVVRGDSAAYFCASSPGTGGKQYFGPGTRLTVT.

The genes are TRBV21-1 and TRBJ2-2; the table's D gene call, TRBD1, was not cross checked with the DNA. TRBV21-1 is deemed a pseudogene. The CDR3 has 19 amino acids. In DNA form, the CDR3 reads TGTGCCAGCACTAAACCTTTACTTAGGGACAGGGTGAGCACCGGGGAGCTGTTTTTT. Amino acid sequence: CASTKPLLRDRVSTGELFF.

This chain links TRBV24-1 with TRBJ1-2, with TRBD1 matching 12 bases. Germline CDR1 reads KGHDR; CDR2 reads SFDVKD. The CDR3 is 18 residues long. The J segment lost 0 bases and the V segment lost 4 bases, leaving 8 bases of the junction unmatched. The DNA for the CDR3 is TGTGCCACCAGTGAGCACCGGGACAGGGGGCTGGCTAACTATGGCTACACCTTC. It codes for CATSEHRDRGLANYGYTF.

This clone has only one observation. V and J are TRBV19 and TRBJ1-1; no definite D call. This CDR3 spans 14 amino acids. Germline CDR1 and CDR2: LNHDA and SQIVND (reference sequence). Trimming stripped 5 bases from V and 6 bases from J, with 16 bases between. The CDR3 reads CASSFGSFGPEAFF. For the CDR3, the DNA is TGTGCCAGTAGTTTCGGGAGTTTCGGACCTGAAGCTTTCTTT.

The rearrangement joins TRBV19 to TRBJ1-1, with 9 bases aligning to TRBD1. V shed 3 bases and J 0 bases; nucleotides not matched to a gene: 5. This CDR3 has 16 residues. CDR1 and CDR2 from the germline V gene are LNHDA and SQIVND (reference sequence). CDR3 residues: CASSIGTGSMNTEAFF. The CDR3 DNA reads as TGTGCCAGTAGTATCGGGACAGGGTCCATGAACACTGAAGCTTTCTTT. The variable domain in full, with the rest retrieved from reference TRBV19 and TRBJ1-1, is DGGITQSPKYLFRKEGQNVTLSCEQNLNHDAMYWYRQDPGQGLRLIYYSQIVNDFQKGDIAEGYSVSREKKESFPLTVTSAQKNPTAFYLCASSIGTGSMNTEAFFGQGTRLTVV.

This chain connects TRBV18 to TRBJ1-4; D is ambiguous. The ends were cut back, 2 bases at V and 5 bases at J, with 9 bases in the middle. Looked up from germline, CDR1 is KGHSH and CDR2 is LQKENI. The CDR3 extends over 14 amino acids. DNA for the CDR3: TGTGCCAGCTCACCAATGACGGGAAATGAAAAACTGTTTTTT. Residues: CASSPMTGNEKLFF.

The rearrangement joins TRBV19 to TRBJ2-3; TRBD2 might be the D (5 bases). The CDR3 is made up of 16 amino acids. Trimming removed 3 bases at V and 1 base at J, with 14 bases between. Germline lookup yields CDR1 LNHDA and CDR2 SQIVND (reference sequence). The DNA of the CDR3 is TGTGCCAGTAGTATTCTCTCGGGGATTGGCACAGATACGCAGTATTTT. Translation gives CASSILSGIGTDTQYF.

This chain joins TRBV6-5 and TRBJ2-7; D assignment may be TRBD1 or TRBD2 (6 bases each). The V gene lost 2 bases and the J gene lost 4 bases, with 12 bases spanning the gap. Germline V lookup: CDR1 MNHEY, CDR2 SVGAGI. The CDR3 runs 14 residues. Here the CDR3 reads CASSYLGGGYEQYF. The CDR3, as DNA: TGTGCCAGCAGTTACCTCGGAGGGGGGTACGAGCAGTACTTC.

Only one count was recorded for this clone. At one end, the junction sequence differs from germline, possibly due to a read error. The genes are TRBV24-1 and TRBJ2-2; maybe TRBD1 (6 bases). The germline V gene encodes CDR1 KGHDR and CDR2 SFDVKD. The CDR3 consists of 14 residues. The DNA of the CDR3 is TGTGCCACCACTGCAGGGGCGAACACCCGGGAGCTGTTTTTT. Protein sequence: CATTAGANTRELFF.

This rearrangement joins TRBV5-6 to TRBJ2-7, with D perhaps being TRBD1 or TRBD2 (5 bases each). This CDR3 contains 15 residues. Germline assignment: CDR1 SGHDT and CDR2 YYEEEE. Trimming shortened V by 0 bases and J by 3 bases, and 13 bases separated the two germline ends. The CDR3 reads CASSLAGKGIYEQYF. In DNA, the CDR3 is TGTGCCAGCAGCTTGGCCGGGAAGGGGATCTACGAGCAGTACTTC.

The CDR3 protein is CSVAPPRELGFNIQFF. CDR3 in DNA: TGCAGCGTTGCGCCCCCAAGGGAATTGGGCTTTAACATCCAGTTCTTC. The rearrangement uses TRBV29-1 and TRBJ2-1; no reliable D call. V was clipped by 4 bases and J by 13 bases, with 29 bases between them. The V gene's germline CDR1 is SQVTM and CDR2 ANQGSEA. The CDR3 has 16 amino acids.

The chain recombines TRBV3-1 (or the pseudogene TRBV3-2) with TRBJ2-5; 7 bases align to TRBD1. Trimming at V came to 3 bases and at J to 5 bases, leaving 3 bases not matched to a gene. The germline CDR1 and CDR2 sequences are LGHDT and YNNKEL (reference sequence). The CDR3 is made up of 13 amino acids. CDR3 region: CASSQTGSETQYF. The CDR3 DNA follows: TGTGCCAGCAGCCAGACAGGGTCGGAGACCCAGTACTTC.

The V call is TRBV10-3, the J call TRBJ1-5, with unresolved D. Trimming shortened V by 6 bases and J by 5 bases, and 14 bases separated the two germline ends. The CDR3 length is 14 residues. Per germline, CDR1 ENHRY and CDR2 SYGVKD. CDR3 bases: TGTGCCATCAGACCGGGGTGGGGAGATCAGCCCCAGCATTTT. Its protein product is CAIRPGWGDQPQHF.

The chain couples TRBV4-1 to TRBJ2-1; D tentatively reads TRBD1 or TRBD2 (6 bases each). Germline assignment: CDR1 MGHRA and CDR2 YSYEKL. The CDR3 is 16 residues long. The ends were cut back, 5 bases at V and 4 bases at J, with 18 bases in the middle. CDR3 sequence reads: CASSFKEGDSYNEQFF. The CDR3 DNA is TGCGCCAGCAGCTTCAAGGAGGGGGATAGTTACAATGAGCAGTTCTTC.

This chain connects TRBV14 to TRBJ2-1; D is ambiguous. The germline V gene has CDR1 SGHDN and CDR2 FVKESK. The length of the CDR3 is 15 residues. Trimming pared 0 bases from V and 8 bases from J, leaving 14 bases between. This CDR3 is CASSQDLRRRDEQFF. The CDR3 region has the DNA TGTGCCAGCAGCCAAGATTTACGGCGTCGGGATGAGCAGTTCTTC.

The chain is built from TRBV9 and TRBJ1-3; 7 bases are shared with TRBD1. Per the germline V gene, CDR1 is SGDLS and CDR2 is YYNGEE. The ends lost 2 bases at V and 2 bases at J; junction bases unmatched: 4. CDR3 length equals 15 residues. The CDR3 DNA follows: TGTGCCAGCAGCGTTGAGACAGGGACTGGAAACACCATATATTTT. It is translated as CASSVETGTGNTIYF.

The rearrangement links TRBV10-3 to TRBJ1-1; D is undetermined. CDR3 length equals 12 residues. CDR1 ENHRY and CDR2 SYGVKD come from the germline V gene. V was pared by 4 bases and J by 0 bases, with 3 bases between. The CDR3 DNA sequence: TGTGCCATCAGTGCCATGAACACTGAAGCTTTCTTT. Its protein product is CAISAMNTEAFF.

In this sample, this clone turned up once. The chain has TRBV11-3 and TRBJ2-5; possible D gene TRBD1, 6 bases. The germline V gene has CDR1 SGHNT and CDR2 YENEEA. The ends were cut back, 1 base at V and 7 bases at J, with 16 bases in the middle. This CDR3 region has 15 residues. The chain's CDR3 is CASSLAVGGNGTQYF. For the CDR3, the DNA is TGTGCCAGCAGCTTAGCGGTAGGGGGTAATGGGACCCAGTACTTC.

J is TRBJ2-3 and V is TRBV7-9, with 8 bases fitting TRBD1. The CDR3 is 14 residues long. Trimming at V came to 4 bases and at J to 0 bases, leaving 0 bases not matched to a gene. CDR1 is SEHNR, CDR2 FQNEAQ, per germline (reference sequence). The CDR3: CASSWDRSTDTQYF. CDR3 bases: TGTGCCAGCAGCTGGGACAGGAGCACAGATACGCAGTATTTT. The full variable domain, completed using reference TRBV7-9 and TRBJ2-3, is DTGVSQNPRHKITKRGQNVTFRCDPISEHNRLYWYRQTLGQGPEFLTYFQNEAQLEKSRLLSDRFSAERPKGSFSTLEIQRTEQGDSAMYLCASSWDRSTDTQYFGPGTRLTVL.

The chain combines TRBV14 with TRBJ2-7; 9 bases agree with TRBD2. Trimming removed 4 bases from V and 2 bases from J; junction bases left unmatched: 9. Germline-derived CDR1 and CDR2 are SGHDN and FVKESK. CDR3 length: 16 amino acids. CDR3 amino acids: CASSPIGRGGPYEQYF. The CDR3 DNA sequence: TGTGCCAGCAGCCCCATCGGGCGGGGGGGCCCCTACGAGCAGTACTTC. Complete variable domain (other parts from reference TRBV14 and TRBJ2-7): EAGVTQFPSHSVIEKGQTVTLRCDPISGHDNLYWYRRVMGKEIKFLLHFVKESKQDESGMPNNRFLAERTGGTYSTLKVQPAELEDSGVYFCASSPIGRGGPYEQYFGPGTRLTVT.

This clone was counted a single time. This chain uses TRBV6-2 or TRBV6-3 with TRBJ2-1; 10 nucleotides line up with TRBD1. V lost 2 bases and J lost 6; bases outside the gene matches: 4. This CDR3 region has 15 residues. Per germline, CDR1 MNHEY and CDR2 SVGEGT. In DNA, the CDR3 is TGTGCCAGCAGTTACAGGGACAGGGGAGGCAATGAGCAGTTCTTC. It is translated as CASSYRDRGGNEQFF.

V and J are TRBV4-2 and TRBJ1-6; D call uncertain. The germline gives CDR1 LGHNA, CDR2 YNFKEQ. The CDR3 consists of 16 residues. V gave up 1 base and J gave up 9 bases, with 16 bases separating them. CDR3 sequence (DNA): TGTGCCAGCAGCCAAGGATACCGGGATTACGGTTCACCCCTCCACTTT. Translation gives CASSQGYRDYGSPLHF.